This T cell receptor (beta chain) was sequenced for a study of cytomegalovirus exposure and HLA in healthy donors (dated by TCRdb to the late 2010s). About the investigation overall: An earlier analysis of approximately 640 of the donors reported more than 250 Gb of sequence data and 100 million to 140 million unique TCR beta sequences from 150 million to 200 million T cells. Approximately 310 gigabases of sequencing data and tens of millions of unique TCR sequences were included in an early release covering roughly 600 HLA-typed donors. Of the 300 to 400 genotyped donors, roughly 80% fell in the genetic ancestry cluster associated with self-reported Caucasian donors. The study was designed to test whether signatures of past pathogen exposure could be identified by cataloging public T cell receptors. Using immunosequencing, the study profiled T cell repertoires from 500 to 800 subjects and related those repertoires to cytomegalovirus serostatus. In addition to the first cohort of about 650 subjects, a separate validation cohort of 130 or so different subjects was used. High-throughput TCR immunosequencing, statistical association of individual TCRs with disease status, and machine learning were combined to predict cytomegalovirus infection status. In a later analysis, previously published TCR beta repertoires from hundreds of donors were re-analyzed and high-resolution HLA genotyping was added so that TCR occurrence patterns could be studied. Rather than drawing on any new phenotypic data, the later analysis identified candidate immune exposures from TCR beta sequences and the way those sequences occurred across donors. An earlier analysis of approximately 500 of the donors applied high-throughput TCR beta sequencing to assess whether each TCR beta V gene segment acted as functional or pseudogenic. Donor age, sex, ethnicity and CMV serostatus were compiled together with the repertoire data. A later genetic analysis took genome-wide SNP genotypes for about three fifths of the roughly 670 donors and used that subset as a discovery cohort. All discovery cohort repertoires had been generated on a single sequencing platform. Class I and class II HLA loci were covered by the typing at four-digit resolution. The number of typed donors differed by locus: about 620-640 for A, B, C, DRB1 and DQB1; 500 to 550 for DQA1; fewer than 610 for DPA1; and approximately 450 for DPB1. Roughly 5 DR-DQ haplotypes were handled as single units for association and clustering, since linkage in the cohort was strong. Among 398 genotyped donors of the cohort, an average of around 240,000 unique TCR beta nucleotide sequences were sequenced per donor, roughly 18% of them non-productive.

Overall study outcomes, separate from this receptor: A later genetic analysis reported fewer N-insertions in productive TCRs among donors in an Asian-associated ancestry cluster than the approximately 700-donor mean. Most CMV-associated TCR beta chains appeared to be HLA-restricted in a later analysis, and the HLA associations seemed to be driven largely by CMV exposure. Assigning TCR associations to individual alleles was difficult when HLA alleles, especially DR and DQ, strongly co-occurred. HLA typing was unavailable for some donors at each locus, so association tests used only the typed subset. It was suggested by the authors that the approach could potentially be generalized to other disease states and immunological phenotypes. About 17 rarely observed V segments, including chromosome 9 orphons, were excluded from the earlier analysis of several hundred of the donors because counts were too low. In a later analysis, several top co-occurrence clusters were reported to appear linked to parvovirus B19, influenza, CMV and Epstein-Barr virus. A further reported finding was that TCR beta sequences accurately predicted the HLA-A and HLA-B alleles for most subjects in the first cohort. In a later analysis, HLA-associated TCR beta chains showed more clonal expansion and lower generation probabilities than non-associated chains that were equally common. For the cohort, immune exposure information was limited to CMV serostatus. According to a later analysis, TCR association rates differed among HLA loci, with DRB1 alleles showing the most associated TCRs and HLA-C alleles showing the fewest. Sequencing depth was assumed to be roughly uniform across donors in the presence/absence analyses, though that assumption may not hold. A group of highly shared sequence variants was considered likely to be a technical artifact of the sequencing pipeline. Cytomegalovirus status was reported to be diagnosed by the classifier with high specificity and sensitivity in both the original and validation cohorts. A later analysis associated 15,000 to 20,000 TCR beta sequences with specific HLA alleles at a false discovery rate of 0.05. A few of the identified cytomegalovirus-associated TCR beta chains were confirmed in vitro to be specific for cytomegalovirus antigens. In this cohort, only TCR beta chains were sequenced, and detectable features were limited by the absence of alpha or paired-chain data. Linkage disequilibrium might explain the correlated functional status among segregating V segments, but an unknown experimental factor could not be excluded. Broadly in line with IMGT annotations, most TCR beta V segments showed up in productive rearrangements about 87% or about 30% of the time in an earlier analysis of roughly 590 of the donors. A total of 150 to 200 TCR beta chains were listed by the study as associated with cytomegalovirus. Some IMGT-functional V segments, including TRBV6-2 and TRBV6-3, could not be told apart with the 87-base-pair reads, so those segments were excluded. An association between a missense DCLRE1C variant and V-gene and J-gene trimming of TCR beta chains was found in a later genetic analysis and replicated in an independent cohort. Most TCR sequences were seen in very few donors, while some public TCRs were found in many individuals.

Libraries came from the immunoSEQ multiplex PCR assay. The multiplex PCR relied on a mix of 60 forward primers for TCR Vbeta segments and 13 reverse primers for TCR Jbeta segments. The CDR3 region of rearranged TCR beta genes was amplified from genomic DNA with a multiplex PCR assay. On the Illumina HiSeq System, the amplified TCR beta libraries were sequenced as 87-base-pair reads. As for the authors' bioinformatics: A later analysis counted tens of millions of unique TCR beta chains across the 550 to 800 repertoires, and some 11 million of these chains were shared by at least two donors. To remove PCR and sequencing errors, raw reads were error-corrected and collapsed into unique sequences using a nearest-neighbor algorithm that merged closely related sequences. CDR3 sequences were aligned to IMGT reference sequences to assign V, D and J gene segments. Each retained sequence needed at least a six-nucleotide match to both a V gene segment and a J gene segment. A rearrangement was called productive if the CDR3 had no stop codons and remained in frame with V and J, and every other rearrangement was called non-productive. CDR3 was defined by IMGT convention, running from the second conserved V-encoded cysteine to the conserved J-encoded phenylalanine. The earlier analysis of some 540 of the donors excluded any sequence lacking an unambiguous match to a single V gene segment. An earlier analysis of several hundred of the donors called V segments functional above 56.7% productive rearrangements and segregating when the between-donor standard deviation exceeded 5%. To diagnose cytomegalovirus status from the catalog of TCR beta chain sequences, a statistical classification framework was built. In a later analysis, V and J genes were assigned by comparing TCR nucleotide sequences against IMGT/GENE-DB human TR gene sequences. Using the TCRdist pipeline, a later analysis assigned CDR3 sequences along with most-parsimonious VDJ recombination scenarios. A later analysis defined each TCR beta chain by its CDR3 amino acid sequence plus V-gene family, and excluded reads lacking a unique V-gene family. As a way to deal with suspected cross-contamination and a sequencing artifact, a later analysis dropped under 600 nucleotide sequences that were highly shared and had low generation probability. A later analysis calculated a clonal expansion index for each public chain from normalized within-repertoire ranks of inferred template counts. In a later analysis, generation probabilities were computed using a VDJ recombination model fitted to out-of-frame rearrangements, and the results were checked against IGoR. In a later analysis, TCR-TCR, TCR-HLA and TCR-CMV co-occurrence was scored with hypergeometric tests, and a repertoire-size bias correction was applied to TCR pairs. A later analysis estimated false discovery rates by permuting HLA or CMV assignments 20 times. A later analysis grouped co-occurring TCRs with DBSCAN, adding TCRdist sequence similarity when clustering within HLA-allele-positive subsets. Repertoires with fewer than 30,000 or more than 120,000 public chains, plus five repertoires with anomalous nucleotide sharing, were excluded from co-occurrence clustering. TCRdb retrieved this table from immuneACCESS and kept in-frame rearrangements only. Not all clones are present; in checked studies, unresolved V genes account for under half, and no reason is known for the remainder. V and J calls plus clone size are reproduced from that table; the DNA served to infer D and trimming. This sample's records show 100,000 to 150,000 clones. The ten largest clonotypes hold around 1.6% of the sample.

V gives up 0 bases and J gives up 11 bases, and the segment between their germline ends measures 11 bases. The CDR3 starts with the cysteine, ends with the phenylalanine, and has 12 residues. The kept DNA is CDR3 alone, 36 bases in frame from the first base. In the germline V gene, CDR1 corresponds to SGDLS and CDR2 to YYNGEE. For this clone: Its antigen remains unidentified.

The cohort was made up of around 720 healthy bone marrow donors. At the time of sampling, all cohort members were nominally healthy, though unrecorded immune exposures were likely present. The donor was CMV seropositive and was included in the group of some 290 seropositive cohort members. Each donor provided a peripheral blood sample, and peripheral blood mononuclear cells were used for TCR beta sequencing. Genomic DNA extraction from the blood cell samples was performed with the Qiagen DNeasy Blood Extraction Kit. The chain was built from TRBV9 and TRBJ2-5; the D gene identity is not certain. Specimen: PBMCs. The source is a woman in her forties in good health and CMV-seropositive. CDR3 reads: CASSVGRKEQYF. At the DNA level, the sequence is TGTGCCAGCAGCGTAGGGCGAAAGGAGCAGTACTTC.